Listed here is a single T cell receptor (beta chain). The data are from a study of T cells in Graves' hyperthyroidism and ophthalmopathy. Researchers took RNA transcripts and amplified the TCR beta CDR3 regions from them. Using the HTBI primer set, a first-round RT-PCR was run on the TCR CDR3. TCRdb called the multiplex PCR reads again in MiXCR, with one record for every CDR3 protein. The sample shows over 200,000 distinct CDR3 sequences, roughly 15% of them seen only once. The germline V and J ends were trimmed by 1 base and 7 bases, with 11 bases remaining between them. CDR3 size: 14 residues. CDR1 is SGHVS and CDR2 is FQNEAQ in the germline V gene.

This sequence was found in a woman aged 40 to 55 with Graves' hyperthyroidism that later progressed to Graves' ophthalmopathy. Sample: blood. The V and J genes are TRBV7-8 and TRBJ2-1; maybe TRBD1 (6 bases). The CDR3 bases are TGTGCCAGCAGCTTAGATACAGGGAAGAATGAGCAGTTCTTC. It encodes CASSLDTGKNEQFF.